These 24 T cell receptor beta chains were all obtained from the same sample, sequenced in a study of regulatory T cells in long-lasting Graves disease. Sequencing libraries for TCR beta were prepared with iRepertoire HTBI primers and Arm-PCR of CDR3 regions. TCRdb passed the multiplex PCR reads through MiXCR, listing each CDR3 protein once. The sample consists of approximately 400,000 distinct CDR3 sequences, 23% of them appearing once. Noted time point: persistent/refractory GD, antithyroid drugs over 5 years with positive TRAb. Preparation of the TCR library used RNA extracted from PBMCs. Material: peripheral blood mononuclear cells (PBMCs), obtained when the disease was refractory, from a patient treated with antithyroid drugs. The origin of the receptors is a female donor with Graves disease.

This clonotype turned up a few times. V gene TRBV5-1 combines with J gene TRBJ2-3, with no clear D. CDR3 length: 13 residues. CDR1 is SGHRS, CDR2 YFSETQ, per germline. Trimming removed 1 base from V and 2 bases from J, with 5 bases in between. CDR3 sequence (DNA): TGCGCCAGCAGCTTGAGCGACACAGATACGCAGTATTTT. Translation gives CASSLSDTDTQYF.

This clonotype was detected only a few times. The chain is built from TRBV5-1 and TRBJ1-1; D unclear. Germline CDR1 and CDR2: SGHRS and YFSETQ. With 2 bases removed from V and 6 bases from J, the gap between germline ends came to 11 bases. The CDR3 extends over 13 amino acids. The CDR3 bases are TGCGCCAGCAGCTTTTATATGAAGGCTGAAGCTTTCTTT. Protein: CASSFYMKAEAFF.

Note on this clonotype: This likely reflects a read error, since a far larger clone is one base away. For the CDR3, the DNA is TGTGCCAGCAGCTTAGACAGGGGCACTGAAGCTCTCTTT. This sequence encodes CASSLDRGTEALF. V usage is TRBV7-9 and J usage is TRBJ1-1; TRBD1 aligns across 7 bases. From germline, CDR1 is SEHNR and CDR2 FQNEAQ (reference sequence). The CDR3 is 13 residues long.

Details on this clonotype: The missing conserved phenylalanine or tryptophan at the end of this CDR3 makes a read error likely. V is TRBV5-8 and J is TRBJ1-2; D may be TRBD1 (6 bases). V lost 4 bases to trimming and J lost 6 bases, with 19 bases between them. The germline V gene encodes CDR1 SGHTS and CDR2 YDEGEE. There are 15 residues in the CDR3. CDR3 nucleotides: TGTGCCAGCAGCGTTTATGGGGGGGGCGCCCATGGCTACACCTCC. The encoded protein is CASSVYGGGAHGYTS.

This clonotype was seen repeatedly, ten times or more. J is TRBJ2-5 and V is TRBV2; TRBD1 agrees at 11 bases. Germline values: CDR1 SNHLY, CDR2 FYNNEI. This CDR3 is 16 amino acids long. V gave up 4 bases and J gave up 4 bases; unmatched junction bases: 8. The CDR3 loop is CASSGGGQGARETQYF. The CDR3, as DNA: TGTGCCAGCAGTGGGGGTGGACAGGGGGCGCGAGAGACCCAGTACTTC.

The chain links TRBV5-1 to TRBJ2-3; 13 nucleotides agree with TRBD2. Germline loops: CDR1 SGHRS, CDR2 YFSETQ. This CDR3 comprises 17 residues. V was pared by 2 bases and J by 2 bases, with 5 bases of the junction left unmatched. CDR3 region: CASSFRGTSGNTDTQYF. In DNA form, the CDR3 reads TGCGCCAGCAGCTTCAGAGGGACTAGCGGGAACACAGATACGCAGTATTTT. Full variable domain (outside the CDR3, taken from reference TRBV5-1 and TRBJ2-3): KAGVTQTPRYLIKTRGQQVTLSCSPISGHRSVSWYQQTPGQGLQFLFEYFSETQRNKGNFPGRFSGRQFSNSRSEMNVSTLELGDSALYLCASSFRGTSGNTDTQYFGPGTRLTVL.

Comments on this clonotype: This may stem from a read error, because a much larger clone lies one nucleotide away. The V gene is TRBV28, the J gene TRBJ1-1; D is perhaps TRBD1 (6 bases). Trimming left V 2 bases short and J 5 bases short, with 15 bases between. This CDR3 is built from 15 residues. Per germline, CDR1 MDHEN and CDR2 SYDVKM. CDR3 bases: TGTGCCAGCAGTTTAGAGGGGACAAGGGCAACTGAAGCTTTCTTT. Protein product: CASSLEGTRATEAFF.

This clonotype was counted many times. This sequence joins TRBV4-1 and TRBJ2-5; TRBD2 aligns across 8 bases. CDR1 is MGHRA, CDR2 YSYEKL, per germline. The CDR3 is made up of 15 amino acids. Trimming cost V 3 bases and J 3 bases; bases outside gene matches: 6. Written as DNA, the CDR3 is TGCGCCAGCAGCCAGGGCCTAGCGGGTGAAGAGACCCAGTACTTC. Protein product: CASSQGLAGEETQYF.

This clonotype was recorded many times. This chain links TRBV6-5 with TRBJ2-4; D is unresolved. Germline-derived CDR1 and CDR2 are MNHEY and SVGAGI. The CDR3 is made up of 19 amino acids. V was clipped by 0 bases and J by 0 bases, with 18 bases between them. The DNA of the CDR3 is TGTGCCAGCAGTTACTCGAGACGACGGAGTGGGCTAGCCAAAAACATTCAGTACTTC. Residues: CASSYSRRRSGLAKNIQYF.

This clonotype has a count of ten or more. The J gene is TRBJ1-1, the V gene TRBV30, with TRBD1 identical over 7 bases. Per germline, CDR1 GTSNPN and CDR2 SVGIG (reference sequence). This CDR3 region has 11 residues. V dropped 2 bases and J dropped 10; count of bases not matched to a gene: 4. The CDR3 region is CAWSFQGGAFF. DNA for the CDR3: TGTGCCTGGAGTTTCCAGGGGGGAGCTTTCTTT.

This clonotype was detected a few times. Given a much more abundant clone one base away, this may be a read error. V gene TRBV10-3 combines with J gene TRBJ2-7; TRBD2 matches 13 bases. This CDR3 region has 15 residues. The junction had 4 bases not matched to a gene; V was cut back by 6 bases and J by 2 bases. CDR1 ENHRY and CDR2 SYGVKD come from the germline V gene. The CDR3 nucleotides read TGTGCCATCAGCCCACTAGCGGGAGGGCCCTACGAGCAGTACTTC. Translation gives CAISPLAGGPYEQYF.

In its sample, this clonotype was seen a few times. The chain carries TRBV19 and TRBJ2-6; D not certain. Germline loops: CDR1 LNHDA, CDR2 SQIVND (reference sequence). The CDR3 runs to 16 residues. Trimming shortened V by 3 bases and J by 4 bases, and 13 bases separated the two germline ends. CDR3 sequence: CASSMAGSSGANVLTF. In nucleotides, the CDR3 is TGTGCCAGTAGTATGGCAGGTTCTTCAGGGGCCAACGTCCTGACTTTC.

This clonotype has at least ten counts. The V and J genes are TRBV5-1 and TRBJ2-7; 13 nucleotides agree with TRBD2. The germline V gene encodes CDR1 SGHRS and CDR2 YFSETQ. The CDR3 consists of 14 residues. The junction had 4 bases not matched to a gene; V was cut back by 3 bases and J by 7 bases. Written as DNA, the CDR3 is TGCGCCAGCAGCTCCGGGACTAGCGGGAATGAGCAGTACTTC. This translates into CASSSGTSGNEQYF.

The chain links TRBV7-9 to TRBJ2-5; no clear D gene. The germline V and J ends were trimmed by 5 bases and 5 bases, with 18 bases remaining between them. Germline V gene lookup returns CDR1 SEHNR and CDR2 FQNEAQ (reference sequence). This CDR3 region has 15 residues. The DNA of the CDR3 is TGTGCCAGCAGCAGCCGAGTGGTTGCCGGGGAGACCCAGTACTTC. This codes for CASSSRVVAGETQYF.

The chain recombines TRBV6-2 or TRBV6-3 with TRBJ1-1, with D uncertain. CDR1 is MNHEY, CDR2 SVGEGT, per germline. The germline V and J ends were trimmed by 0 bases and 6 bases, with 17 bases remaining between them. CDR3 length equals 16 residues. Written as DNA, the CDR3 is TGTGCCAGCAGTTACTCTACCTCCCCTACTGTCGCTGAAGCTTTCTTT. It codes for CASSYSTSPTVAEAFF.

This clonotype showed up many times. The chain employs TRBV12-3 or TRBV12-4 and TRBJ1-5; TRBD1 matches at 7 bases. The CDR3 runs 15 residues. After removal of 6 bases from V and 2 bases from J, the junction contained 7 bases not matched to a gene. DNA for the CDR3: TGTGCCAGCAGCATTACAGGGGTGGGCAATCAGCCCCAGCATTTT. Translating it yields CASSITGVGNQPQHF.

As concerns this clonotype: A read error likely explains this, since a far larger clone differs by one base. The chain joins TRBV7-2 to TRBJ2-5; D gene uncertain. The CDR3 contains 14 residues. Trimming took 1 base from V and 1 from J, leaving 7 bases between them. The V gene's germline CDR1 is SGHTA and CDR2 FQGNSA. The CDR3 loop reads CASSLEAGQETQYF. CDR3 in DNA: TGTGCCAGCAGCTTAGAGGCCGGCCAAGAGACCCAGTACTTC.

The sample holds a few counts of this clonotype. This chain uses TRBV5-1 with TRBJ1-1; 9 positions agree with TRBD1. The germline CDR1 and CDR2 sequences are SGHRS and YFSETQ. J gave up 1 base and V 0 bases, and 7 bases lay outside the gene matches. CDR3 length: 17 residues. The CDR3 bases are TGCGCCAGCAGCTTGGTCACAGGGGGCAATAAGAACACTGAAGCTTTCTTT. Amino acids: CASSLVTGGNKNTEAFF.

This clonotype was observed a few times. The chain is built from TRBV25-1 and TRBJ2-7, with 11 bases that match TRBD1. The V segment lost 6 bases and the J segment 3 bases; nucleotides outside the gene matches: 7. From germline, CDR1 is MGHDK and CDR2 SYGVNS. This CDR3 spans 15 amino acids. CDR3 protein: CASSNAGTGGYEQYF. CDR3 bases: TGTGCCAGCAGCAACGCCGGGACAGGGGGCTACGAGCAGTACTTC.

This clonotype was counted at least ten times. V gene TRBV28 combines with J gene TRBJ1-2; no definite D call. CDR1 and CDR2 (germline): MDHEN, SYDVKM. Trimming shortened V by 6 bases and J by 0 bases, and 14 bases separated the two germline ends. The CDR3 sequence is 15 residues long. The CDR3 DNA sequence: TGTGCCAGCAGCACAAGACACCGAACTAACTATGGCTACACCTTC. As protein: CASSTRHRTNYGYTF.

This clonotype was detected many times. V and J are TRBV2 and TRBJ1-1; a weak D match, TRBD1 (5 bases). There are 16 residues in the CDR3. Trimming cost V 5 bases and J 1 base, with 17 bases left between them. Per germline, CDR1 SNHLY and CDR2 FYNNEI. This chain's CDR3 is CASSLGWGFGNTEAFF. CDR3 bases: TGTGCCAGCAGTCTTGGTTGGGGGTTTGGGAACACTGAAGCTTTCTTT.

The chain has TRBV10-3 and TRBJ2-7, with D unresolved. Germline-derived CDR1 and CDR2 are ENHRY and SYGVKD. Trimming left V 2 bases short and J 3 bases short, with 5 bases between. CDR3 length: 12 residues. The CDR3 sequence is CAISEAHYEQYF. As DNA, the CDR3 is TGTGCCATCAGTGAGGCCCACTACGAGCAGTACTTC.

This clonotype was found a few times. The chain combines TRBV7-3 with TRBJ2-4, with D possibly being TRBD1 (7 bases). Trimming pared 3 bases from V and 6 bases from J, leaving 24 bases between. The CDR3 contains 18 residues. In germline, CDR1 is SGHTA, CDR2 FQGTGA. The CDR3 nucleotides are TGTGCCAGCAGCTTGCGGGGAACCCACGGGCAGGGGGGAAACATTCAGTACTTC. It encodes CASSLRGTHGQGGNIQYF.

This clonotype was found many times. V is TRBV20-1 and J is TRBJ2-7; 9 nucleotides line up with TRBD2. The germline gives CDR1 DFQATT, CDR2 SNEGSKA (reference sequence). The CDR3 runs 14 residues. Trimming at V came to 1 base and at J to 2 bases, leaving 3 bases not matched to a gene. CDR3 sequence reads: CSARGLAVTYEQYF. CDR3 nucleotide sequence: TGCAGTGCTAGAGGACTAGCGGTTACCTACGAGCAGTACTTC.